The sequence of this TCR beta chain was determined in a study of shared clonotypes between healthy human individuals (dated by TCRdb to the early 2020s). In the study overall: A couple of women and three men aged 18 to 49 years were included in the cohort. The study deeply sequenced blood TCR repertoires of about 5 healthy adults to estimate repertoire size and the extent of clonotype sharing between individuals. Leukapheresis yielded between about 0.94 and 9.5 billion PBMCs per donor. For each donor, CD4 naive and CD4 memory were each given three plates, CD8 naive was given two plates, and CD8 memory was given one plate. Different laboratories and diverse techniques were used to prepare libraries and sequence TCR repertoires, to increase sequencing depth and limit assay-specific biases. Results and caveats for the whole study, not just this receptor: Sharing across a few donors was observed for roughly 5.4% of naive CD4, less than 4% of naive CD8, about 2.3% of memory CD4, and around 0.4% of memory CD8 clonotypes. Sampling was restricted to blood, and TCR repertoires in tissue are likely to differ from TCR repertoires in blood. Because the study included only a small number of donors, the genetic and exposure-history diversity represented was limited. Naive subsets generally had larger estimated clonotype richness than memory subsets. Clonotypes shared by all four sorted-subset donors showed higher generation probabilities than non-shared clonotypes. Pairwise subsampling indicated that sequencing depth was expected to affect the degree of clonotype sharing among donors. Incomplete sequencing was indicated by rarefaction of sorted-subset datasets, despite the large sequencing depth.

CD8 naive samples consisted of CD45RO-negative cells that were positively selected for CCR7, yielding a CD45RA+CCR7+ population without TemRA cells. The donors were healthy, HIV-negative adults with no recently reported acute infections or vaccinations. Only Caucasian adults living in Nashville, Tennessee, USA were represented among the donors. Blood was collected by leukapheresis, and PBMCs were isolated by Ficoll-Histopaque density gradient centrifugation and then cryopreserved in liquid nitrogen vapor phase. Analytical flow cytometry was used to check the purity and quantity of each magnetically sorted T cell population. Genomic DNA was isolated from every sorted fraction and measured by UV absorbance on a Nanodrop 2000c. The CDR3 runs 15 residues from the cysteine to the phenylalanine. Of the read, only the CDR3 DNA is kept; its 45 bases are in frame from base 1. The germline V gene provides CDR1 SGDLS and CDR2 YYNGEE. V gives up 2 bases and J gives up 6 bases, and the segment between their germline ends measures 14 bases.

TCR CDR3 regions were amplified from genomic DNA by multiplex PCR using the deep immunoSEQ assay. Extracted genomic DNA from each cell subset was distributed evenly across all wells of several immunoSEQ 96-well plates, and each plate was treated as a replicate. For sorted subsets, each replicate PCR was loaded with approximately 190 ng genomic DNA, equivalent to 30,000 or so T cell genomes. The purified libraries were quantified using a Qubit 3.0 fluorometer, sized with a Bioanalyzer 2100, and then quantified again using the KAPA Library Quantification kit. A separate single-read 150-cycle Illumina NextSeq 550 flow cell was used to sequence each immunoSEQ 96-well plate. On the study's bioinformatics: Because only junctional sequences without quality scores were contained in the immunoSEQ output, filtering matching that applied to full-length reads could not be performed. To assign V/J genes and CDR3, sequences were annotated against IMGT germline references using PyIR, a Python wrapper for IgBLAST v1.9. Reads with weak V/J assignments (E-value above 1e-6), missing CDR3, stop codons, out-of-frame junctions, or ambiguous translated residues were removed. A V3J clonotype was defined by an identical inferred V gene, J gene, and CDR3 amino acid sequence. Percentage overlap between repertoires was calculated by dividing the number of shared unique clonotypes by the size of the smaller repertoire. Repertoire richness was assessed with RTK rarefaction, the Chao1 estimator, and Recon v2.1 estimates of unobserved clonotypes. For all TCRbeta clonotypes obtained by the gDNA method from a few donors, generation probabilities were computed with OLGA. TCRdb retrieved this table from immuneACCESS and kept in-frame rearrangements only. Not all clones are present; in checked studies, unresolved V genes account for under half, and no reason is known for the remainder. D and trimming were read from the DNA, whereas the V and J calls and clone size are those reported in that table. The sample records millions of clones, about 92% of which are singletons. The ten largest clonotypes hold over 1.5% of the sample.

In regard to this clone: Its antigen target is currently unknown. No per-base quality is available; no much larger clone lies one base away.

The receptor's source is a man aged 18 to 29 in good health. Some clones in this sample may be carry-over from other donors' samples. Rearrangement joined TRBV9 to TRBJ2-2, with the identity of the D gene unclear. The sequencing input was naive CD8+ T cells from PBMCs. Interpreted using the paper, the cell subset or site label stands for: CD45RA+CCR7+. The CDR3 region has the sequence CASSVSSNVAGELFF. The nucleotides read TGTGCCAGCAGCGTCTCTAGTAACGTAGCCGGGGAGCTGTTTTTT.